This T cell receptor beta chain was sequenced during a study of CD8+ T cells in alopecia areata. The wider study: A 6-month off-drug phase came after tofacitinib, which had lasted 6 to 18 months.

This CDR3 has 16 amino acids. From germline, CDR1 is SGHRS and CDR2 YFSETQ. Unmatched junction bases numbered 1, after V lost 0 bases and J lost 0 bases. The treatment denotes: oral pan-JAK inhibitor, 5-10 mg twice daily. RNA extraction and reverse transcription yielded cDNA as sequencing template. Data came from immunoSEQ multiplex PCR; TCRdb stores just in-frame clones and leaves some out. The top ten hold about 0.69% of the sample, which has approximately 200,000 clones, around 56% seen once. This sample comprised CD4+ T cells sorted from blood, obtained at week 4, from a patient treated with tofacitinib. V and J are TRBV5-1 and TRBJ2-1; 9 bases map to TRBD2. This TCR was sampled from a human donor with alopecia areata. The CDR3 spells CASSLDSGSSYNEQFF. CDR3 DNA: TGCGCCAGCAGCTTGGATAGCGGGAGCTCCTACAATGAGCAGTTCTTC. Drawing the rest from reference TRBV5-1 and TRBJ2-1, the complete variable domain is KAGVTQTPRYLIKTRGQQVTLSCSPISGHRSVSWYQQTPGQGLQFLFEYFSETQRNKGNFPGRFSGRQFSNSRSEMNVSTLELGDSALYLCASSLDSGSSYNEQFFGPGTRLTVL.